This T cell receptor (beta chain) was documented in a study of T cells in localized non-small cell lung cancer. On this clone itself: The target antigen is unknown.

Here immunoSEQ multiplex PCR was the method, and the copy in TCRdb shows in-frame clones only, minus some. The sample holds about 51,000 clones, 80% to 85% seen once. Study conclusions and caveats: Detection in adjacent lung was observed for a median 57 of the top 100 tumor clones. Uninvolved adjacent lung showed peak T cell clonality, exceeding tumor.

Trimming cost V 0 bases and J 2 bases; bases outside gene matches: 4. The V gene's germline CDR1 is SGHRS and CDR2 YFSETQ. This CDR3 comprises 15 residues. This TCR came from a man aged 35 to 69 with stage III lung adenocarcinoma. Sequenced here: peripheral blood mononuclear cells, sampled before any cancer treatment. The gene calls are TRBV5-1 and TRBJ2-7; 8 positions match TRBD1. CDR3 sequence: CASSLEVTGAYEQYF. In DNA, the CDR3 is TGCGCCAGCAGCTTGGAGGTGACAGGGGCCTACGAGCAGTACTTC.